Here is one TCR beta chain with its context. What it binds is unknown. This record comes from a study of T cell responses to AZD1222 COVID-19 vaccine. Points from the study as a whole: Close to half of spike-specific TCRs reportedly recognize unmutated variant regions.

Repertoires were generated with immunoSEQ multiplex PCR, while TCRdb's copy carries only in-frame clones and drops some. This sample has roughly 83,000 clones, with roughly 88% found just once. The V gene's germline CDR1 is SGHRS and CDR2 YFSETQ. The CDR3 is 15 amino acids. After removal of 3 bases from V and 0 bases from J, the junction contained 1 base not matched to a gene. This material consisted of peripheral blood, taken on day 0 of AZD1222 vaccination. The chain links TRBV5-1 to TRBJ2-2, with 8 bases fitting TRBD1. The clonotype was recovered from an adult in good health. CDR3 bases: TGCGCCAGCAGCTCCAGGGGGCCGAACACCGGGGAGCTGTTTTTT. Amino acid sequence: CASSSRGPNTGELFF.